The 2 T cell receptor beta chains below come from one sample, sequenced in a study of blood T cell repertoires in COVID-19. Using immunoSEQ multiplex PCR, the repertoire was profiled, and TCRdb retains in-frame clones only, with some absent. The sample has about 48,000 clones, 75% to 80% seen once. Sequencing input: peripheral blood. These receptor sequences come from a human donor with active or convalescent COVID-19. The donor label of this sample is uncertain.

Only one count was recorded for this clone. The chain combines TRBV4-1 with TRBJ2-3; 12 positions agree with TRBD2. After removal of 3 bases from V and 4 bases from J, the junction contained 8 bases not matched to a gene. This CDR3 has 17 amino acids. Germline V lookup: CDR1 MGHRA, CDR2 YSYEKL. Written as DNA, the CDR3 is TGCGCCAGCAGCCAGGGCCTAGCGGGAGGGCCTTCAGATACGCAGTATTTT. Translation: CASSQGLAGGPSDTQYF.

The rearrangement uses TRBV5-1 and TRBJ2-7; D possibly corresponds to TRBD1 (6 bases). Germline V lookup: CDR1 SGHRS, CDR2 YFSETQ. This CDR3 spans 11 amino acids. CDR3 DNA sequence: TGCACGAACAGGGCCCCCGCCGAGCAGTACTTC. Encoded protein: CTNRAPAEQYF.